The rows below give T cell receptor beta chains drawn from one sample of a study of radiotherapy plus CTLA-4 blockade in lung cancer. Only in-frame clones appear in the TCRdb table, and some are missing; sequencing was by immunoSEQ multiplex PCR. Altogether roughly 68,000 clones are present, around 82% being singletons, with the ten largest covering 7% to 8.5%. This specimen consisted of peripheral blood, obtained from a patient treated with radiotherapy plus ipilimumab. Receptors originate from a human donor with non-small cell lung cancer who had a complete response to radiotherapy plus ipilimumab. Each CDR3 is given with its conserved first and last residue. The order of the fields is CDR3 protein, V gene, J gene.

CDR3: CASSELARGTTYGYTF
V: TRBV6-1
J: TRBJ1-2

CDR3: CASSLDRVPNTEAFF
V: TRBV7-9
J: TRBJ1-1

CDR3: CAWGRGWEQYF
V: TRBV30
J: TRBJ2-7

CDR3: CASSPTRQGTGTPDTQYF
V: TRBV7-7
J: TRBJ2-3

CDR3: CASRFSSSGFVDRGSSPLHF
V: TRBV7-6
J: TRBJ1-6

CDR3: CASSLEAALTDTQYF
V: TRBV7-9
J: TRBJ2-3

CDR3: CASSTRLAVTDTQYF
V: TRBV19
J: TRBJ2-3

CDR3: CATSRDRGQLRNTIYF
V: TRBV15
J: TRBJ1-3

CDR3: CASRPRGEGTDTQYF
V: TRBV19
J: TRBJ2-3

CDR3: CASSVRSGELFF
V: TRBV9
J: TRBJ2-2

CDR3: CASSSGQGQYF
V: TRBV5-1
J: TRBJ2-7

CDR3: CASSLASYLGYTF
V: TRBV11-2
J: TRBJ1-2

CDR3: CASSFRTGGTEAFF
V: TRBV6-6
J: TRBJ1-1

CDR3: CASRGPSGSGNEQFF
V: TRBV2
J: TRBJ2-1

CDR3: CASSQRQQVVTEAFF
V: TRBV4-3
J: TRBJ1-1

CDR3: CAWSMRGSNNQPQHF
V: TRBV30
J: TRBJ1-5

CDR3: CASSGTGKYQPQHF
V: TRBV2
J: TRBJ1-5

CDR3: CASSTGQRNYQETQYF
V: TRBV19
J: TRBJ2-5

CDR3: CASSIKGAIQPQHF
V: TRBV19
J: TRBJ1-5

CDR3: CASSFRDSSYEQYF
V: TRBV7-8
J: TRBJ2-7

CDR3: CASSLDPAGNTIYF
V: TRBV5-4
J: TRBJ1-3

CDR3: CASNPYGFPSTNEKLFF
V: TRBV27
J: TRBJ1-4